The 12 T cell receptor beta chains below come from one sample, sequenced in a study of T cell responses to AZD1222 COVID-19 vaccine. TCRdb keeps only in-frame clones here, not all; method: immunoSEQ multiplex PCR. The sample shows tens of thousands of clones, around 73% of them seen only once. This material consisted of peripheral blood, taken on day 0 of AZD1222 vaccination. Receptor source: an adult in good health.

The rearrangement links TRBV12-5 to TRBJ2-5; 8 bases fit TRBD1. The CDR3 length is 13 residues. Per germline, CDR1 LGHNT and CDR2 FRNRAP. The V gene end was trimmed by 5 bases and the J gene end by 5 bases; junction bases not matched to a gene: 4. The CDR3 loop is CASGGQGSETQYF. CDR3 nucleotide sequence: TGTGCTAGTGGTGGACAGGGATCCGAGACCCAGTACTTC.

This chain links TRBV6-5 with TRBJ1-2; a possible D gene is TRBD1 (5 bases). Deletions cut 2 bases from V and 5 bases from J, with 15 bases between. From germline, CDR1 is MNHEY and CDR2 SVGAGI. The CDR3 consists of 15 residues. This CDR3 is CASSYGDATLYGYTF. DNA for the CDR3: TGTGCCAGCAGTTACGGGGACGCCACCCTTTATGGCTACACCTTC.

The V call is TRBV29-1, the J call TRBJ2-5; 7 bases fit TRBD2. The V and J ends lost 6 bases and 5 bases, in that order; junction bases with no gene match: 6. Germline V gene lookup returns CDR1 SQVTM and CDR2 ANQGSEA. The CDR3 sequence is 12 residues long. The CDR3 coding sequence is TGCAGCGTAGGACTAGATGGGGAGACCCAGTACTTC. Translated, it gives CSVGLDGETQYF.

The chain links TRBV11-2 to TRBJ2-7; D may correspond to TRBD1 or TRBD2 (5 bases each). The CDR3 spans 13 residues. Trimming took 1 base from V and 5 from J, leaving 9 bases between them. In germline, CDR1 is SGHAT, CDR2 FQNNGV. The CDR3 spells CASSLAGRDEQYF. The CDR3 bases are TGTGCCAGCAGCTTAGCGGGACGTGACGAGCAGTACTTC.

This clone appeared many times. The gene calls are TRBV5-1 and TRBJ2-7; D is perhaps TRBD1 or TRBD2 (5 bases each). The CDR3 consists of 14 residues. Germline-derived CDR1 and CDR2 are SGHRS and YFSETQ. V lost 2 bases and J lost 5, with 14 bases in between. As DNA, the CDR3 is TGCGCCAGCAGCTTAGACGGGGCCAGGGACGAGCAGTACTTC. Translation: CASSLDGARDEQYF.

This clone was observed a few times. The chain carries TRBV7-9 and TRBJ2-7; D possibly corresponds to TRBD1 (5 bases). CDR3 length: 16 amino acids. Between the trimmed V and J ends, which lost 0 bases and 0 bases, there was a span of 12 bases. Germline V CDR1 and CDR2: SEHNR, FQNEAQ (reference sequence). The CDR3 DNA is TGTGCCAGCAGCTTAGCAGCAGGGATACCCTCCTACGAGCAGTACTTC. Its translation is CASSLAAGIPSYEQYF.

This chain links TRBV3-1 (or the pseudogene TRBV3-2) with TRBJ1-2; tentative D call: TRBD1 (5 bases). There are 15 residues in the CDR3. Per the germline V gene, CDR1 is LGHDT and CDR2 is YNNKEL (reference sequence). Between the trimmed V and J ends, which lost 2 bases and 0 bases, there was a span of 10 bases. CDR3 in amino acids: CASSQMLGANYGYTF. In DNA form, the CDR3 reads TGTGCCAGCAGCCAAATGTTGGGGGCTAACTATGGCTACACCTTC.

This chain connects TRBV5-4 to TRBJ2-7; TRBD1 agrees at 8 bases. V was pared by 0 bases and J by 3 bases, with 5 bases of the junction left unmatched. Germline V gives CDR1 SGHNT, CDR2 YYREEE (reference sequence). The CDR3 consists of 15 residues. The CDR3 region has the DNA TGTGCCAGCAGCTTGGCCCGAGACAGGGGCTACGAGCAGTACTTC. The encoded protein is CASSLARDRGYEQYF. Supplemented by reference TRBV5-4 and TRBJ2-7, the full variable domain reads ETGVTQSPTHLIKTRGQQVTLRCSSQSGHNTVSWYQQALGQGPQFIFQYYREEENGRGNFPPRFSGLQFPNYSSELNVNALELDDSALYLCASSLARDRGYEQYFGPGTRLTVT.

This chain uses TRBV2 with TRBJ2-4; 7 bases agree with TRBD2. The junction had 2 bases not matched to a gene; V was cut back by 8 bases and J by 1 base. The CDR3 extends over 13 amino acids. The germline V gene encodes CDR1 SNHLY and CDR2 FYNNEI. The CDR3: CASQGGAKNIQYF. The CDR3 bases are TGTGCCAGCCAGGGAGGGGCCAAAAACATTCAGTACTTC.

In DNA, the CDR3 is TGTGCCAGCAGCCAAGCCCTGCAAGAGACCCAGTACTTC. Translating it yields CASSQALQETQYF. This chain links TRBV14 with TRBJ2-5; D is undetermined. Germline CDR1 and CDR2: SGHDN and FVKESK. Trimming stripped 1 base from V and 2 bases from J, with 5 bases between. The CDR3 contains 13 residues.

The rearrangement uses TRBV19 and TRBJ2-7; no reliable D call. The CDR3 contains 14 residues. CDR1 is LNHDA, CDR2 SQIVND, per germline (reference sequence). V was trimmed by 3 bases and J by 6 bases, leaving 15 bases between them. CDR3 region: CASSILAEFGEQYF. In DNA, the CDR3 is TGTGCCAGTAGTATTCTGGCGGAGTTTGGCGAGCAGTACTTC.

The chain employs TRBV5-1 and TRBJ2-7; D assignment may be TRBD1 or TRBD2 (5 bases each). V was shortened by 4 bases and J by 6 bases, with 20 bases between the two germline ends. Germline loops: CDR1 SGHRS, CDR2 YFSETQ. The CDR3 extends over 15 amino acids. The CDR3 is CASSPSPVGAGEQYF. In DNA form, the CDR3 reads TGCGCCAGCAGCCCCTCCCCGGTCGGGGCCGGCGAGCAGTACTTC.